The sequence of this T cell receptor (beta chain) was determined in a study of T cells in Graves' hyperthyroidism and ophthalmopathy. The CDR3 is 15 residues long. Deletions cut 4 bases from V and 6 bases from J, with 14 bases between. Germline V gene sequence: CDR1 KGHDR, CDR2 SFDVKD. The sample holds a few counts of this clonotype. No antigen is known for it. There were TCR beta CDR3 regions amplified from RNA transcripts. The HTBI set primed first-round TCR CDR3 RT-PCR. A single record per CDR3 protein comes from TCRdb applying MiXCR to the multiplex PCR reads. The sample holds a few hundred thousand distinct CDR3 sequences, roughly 13% seen once. Regarding the study as a whole: Most clonotypes that expanded in the thyroid above 0.001 also showed up in blood.

Under 3 months was the duration of disease in ophthalmopathy patients, who also had a Clinical Activity Score of at least 3 and a NOSPECS grade of at least 4. PBMCs came from 8.5 to 10 ml fresh peripheral blood. The TCR comes from a woman aged 35 to 49 with Graves' ophthalmopathy. What was sequenced was blood. This chain uses TRBV24-1 with TRBJ2-2, with D unresolved. Here the CDR3 DNA reads TGTGCCACCAGTGACCCGGTCGCGGTTTCCGGGGAGCTGTTTTTT. It yields the protein CATSDPVAVSGELFF.